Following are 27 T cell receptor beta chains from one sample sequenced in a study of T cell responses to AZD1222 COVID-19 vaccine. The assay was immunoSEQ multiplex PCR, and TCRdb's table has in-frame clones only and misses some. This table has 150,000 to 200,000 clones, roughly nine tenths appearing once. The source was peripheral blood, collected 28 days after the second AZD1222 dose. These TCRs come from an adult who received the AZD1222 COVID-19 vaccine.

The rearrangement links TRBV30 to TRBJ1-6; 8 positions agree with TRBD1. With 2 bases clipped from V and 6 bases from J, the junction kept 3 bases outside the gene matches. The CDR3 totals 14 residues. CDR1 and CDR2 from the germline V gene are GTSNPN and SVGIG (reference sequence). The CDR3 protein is CAWSPGGRNSPLHF. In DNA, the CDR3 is TGTGCCTGGAGTCCAGGGGGCCGTAATTCACCCCTCCACTTT. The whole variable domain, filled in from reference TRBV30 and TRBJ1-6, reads SQTIHQWPATLVQPVGSPLSLECTVEGTSNPNLYWYRQAAGRGLQLLFYSVGIGQISSEVPQNLSASRPQDRQFILSSKKLLLSDSGFYLCAWSPGGRNSPLHFGNGTRLTVT.

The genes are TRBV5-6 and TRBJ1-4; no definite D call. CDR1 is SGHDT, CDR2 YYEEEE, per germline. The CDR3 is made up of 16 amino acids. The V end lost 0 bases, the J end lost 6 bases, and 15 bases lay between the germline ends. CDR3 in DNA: TGTGCCAGCAGCTTGGGGCCAGAGGAAGGAGATGAAAAACTGTTTTTT. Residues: CASSLGPEEGDEKLFF. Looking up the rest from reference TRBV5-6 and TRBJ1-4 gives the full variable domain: DAGVTQSPTHLIKTRGQQVTLRCSPKSGHDTVSWYQQALGQGPQFIFQYYEEEERQRGNFPDRFSGHQFPNYSSELNVNALLLGDSALYLCASSLGPEEGDEKLFFGSGTQLSVL.

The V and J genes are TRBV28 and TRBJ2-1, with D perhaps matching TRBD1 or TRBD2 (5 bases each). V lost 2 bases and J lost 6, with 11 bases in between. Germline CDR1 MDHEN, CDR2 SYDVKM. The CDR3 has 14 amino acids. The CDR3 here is CASSLGGLGNEQFF. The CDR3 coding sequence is TGTGCCAGCAGTTTAGGGGGATTGGGCAATGAGCAGTTCTTC.

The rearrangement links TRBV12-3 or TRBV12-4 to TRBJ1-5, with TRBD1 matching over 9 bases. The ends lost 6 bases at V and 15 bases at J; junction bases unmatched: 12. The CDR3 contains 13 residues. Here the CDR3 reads CASSPVRDRAPHF. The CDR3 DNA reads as TGTGCCAGCAGCCCGGTCCGGGACAGGGCTCCGCATTTT.

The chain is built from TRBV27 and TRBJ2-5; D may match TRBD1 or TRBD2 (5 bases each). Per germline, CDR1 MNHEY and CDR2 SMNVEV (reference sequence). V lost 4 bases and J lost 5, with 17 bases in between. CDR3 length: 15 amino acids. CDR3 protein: CASSSSGTYGETQYF. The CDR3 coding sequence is TGTGCCAGCAGTTCCTCCGGGACCTATGGGGAGACCCAGTACTTC.

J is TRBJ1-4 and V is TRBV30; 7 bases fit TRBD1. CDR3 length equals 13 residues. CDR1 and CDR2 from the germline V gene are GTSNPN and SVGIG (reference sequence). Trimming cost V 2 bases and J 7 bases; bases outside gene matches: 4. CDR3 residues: CAWSYGTAEKLFF. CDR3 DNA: TGTGCCTGGAGTTATGGGACAGCTGAAAAACTGTTTTTT.

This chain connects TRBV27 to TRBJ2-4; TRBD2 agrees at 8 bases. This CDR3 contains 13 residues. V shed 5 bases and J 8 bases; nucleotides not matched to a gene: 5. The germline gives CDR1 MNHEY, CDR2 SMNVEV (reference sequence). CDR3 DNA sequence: TGTGCCAGCAGTCCGGGGACTAGTCACATTCAGTACTTC. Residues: CASSPGTSHIQYF.

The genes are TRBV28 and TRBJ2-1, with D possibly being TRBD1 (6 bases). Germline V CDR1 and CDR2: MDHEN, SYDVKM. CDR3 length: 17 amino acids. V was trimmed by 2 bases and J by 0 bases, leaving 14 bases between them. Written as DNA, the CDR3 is TGTGCCAGCAGTTTAGGTAAAGACAGGAGCTCCTACAATGAGCAGTTCTTC. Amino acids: CASSLGKDRSSYNEQFF.

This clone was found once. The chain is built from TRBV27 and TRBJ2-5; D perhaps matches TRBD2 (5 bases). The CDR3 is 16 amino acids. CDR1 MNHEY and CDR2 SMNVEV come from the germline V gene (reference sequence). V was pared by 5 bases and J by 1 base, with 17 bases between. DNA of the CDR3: TGTGCCAGCAGTCCCGGACTCAACCCTTTCCAAGAGACCCAGTACTTC. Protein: CASSPGLNPFQETQYF.

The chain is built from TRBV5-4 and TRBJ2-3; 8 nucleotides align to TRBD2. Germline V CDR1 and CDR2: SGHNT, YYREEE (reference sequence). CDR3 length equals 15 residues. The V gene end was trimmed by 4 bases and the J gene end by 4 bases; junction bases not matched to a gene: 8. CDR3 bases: TGTGCCAGCAGCCGACTAGCGCAACGCCCAGATACGCAGTATTTT. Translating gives CASSRLAQRPDTQYF.

The CDR3 protein is CASSVGGKSNQPQHF. The CDR3 coding sequence is TGTGCCAGCAGCGTAGGAGGTAAGAGCAATCAGCCCCAGCATTTT. This rearrangement joins TRBV9 to TRBJ1-5; D is unresolved. From germline, CDR1 is SGDLS and CDR2 YYNGEE. Trimming removed 0 bases at V and 1 base at J, with 8 bases between. The CDR3 covers 15 residues.

CDR3 residues: CASTRQQNTEAFF. The DNA of the CDR3 is TGTGCCAGCACCCGACAGCAGAACACTGAAGCTTTCTTT. The genes are TRBV27 and TRBJ1-1, with D possibly TRBD1 on 5 matching bases. Germline V gives CDR1 MNHEY, CDR2 SMNVEV (reference sequence). V was pared by 7 bases and J by 1 base, with 10 bases between. This CDR3 is 13 amino acids long.

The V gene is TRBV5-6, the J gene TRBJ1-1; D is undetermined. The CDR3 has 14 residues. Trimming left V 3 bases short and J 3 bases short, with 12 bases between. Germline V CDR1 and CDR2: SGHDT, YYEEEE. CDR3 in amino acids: CASSSGPHYTEAFF. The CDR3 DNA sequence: TGTGCCAGCAGCTCCGGACCGCATTACACTGAAGCTTTCTTT.

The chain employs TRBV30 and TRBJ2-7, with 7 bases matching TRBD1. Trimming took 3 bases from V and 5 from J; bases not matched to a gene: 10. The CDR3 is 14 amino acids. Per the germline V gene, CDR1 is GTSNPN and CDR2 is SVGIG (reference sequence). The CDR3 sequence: CAWSLRGGDDEQYF. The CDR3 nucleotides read TGTGCCTGGAGCCTAAGAGGGGGCGACGACGAGCAGTACTTC.

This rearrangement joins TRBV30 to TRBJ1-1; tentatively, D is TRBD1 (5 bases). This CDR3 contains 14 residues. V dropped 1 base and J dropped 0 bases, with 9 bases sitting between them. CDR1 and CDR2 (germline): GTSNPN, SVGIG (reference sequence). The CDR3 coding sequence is TGTGCCTGGAGTGGGGGCAGTCTGAACACTGAAGCTTTCTTT. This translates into CAWSGGSLNTEAFF.

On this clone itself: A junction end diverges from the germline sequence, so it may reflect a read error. For the CDR3, the DNA is TGCGCCAGCAGCCAAGATCTGGCAGGGCAGCAGATCTTC. Translating gives CASSQDLAGQQIF. This chain links TRBV4-3 with TRBJ2-1, with a weak D call TRBD1 (5 bases). The CDR3 sequence is 13 residues long. CDR1 is LGHNA, CDR2 YSLEER, per germline.

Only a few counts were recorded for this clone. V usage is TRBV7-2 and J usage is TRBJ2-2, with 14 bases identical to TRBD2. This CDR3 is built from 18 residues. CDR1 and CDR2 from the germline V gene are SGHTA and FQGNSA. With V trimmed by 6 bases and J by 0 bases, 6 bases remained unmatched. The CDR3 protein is CASSPGLAGGSNTGELFF. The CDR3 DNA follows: TGTGCCAGCAGTCCCGGACTAGCGGGGGGTTCGAACACCGGGGAGCTGTTTTTT.

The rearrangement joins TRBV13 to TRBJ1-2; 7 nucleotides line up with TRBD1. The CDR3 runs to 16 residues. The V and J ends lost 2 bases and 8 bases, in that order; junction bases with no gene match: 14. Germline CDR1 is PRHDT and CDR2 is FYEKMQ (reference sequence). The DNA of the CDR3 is TGTGCCAGCAGCTTACCCGGGGAAACGACAGGGCGGGGCTACACCTTC. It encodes CASSLPGETTGRGYTF. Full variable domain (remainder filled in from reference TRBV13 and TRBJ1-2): AAGVIQSPRHLIKEKRETATLKCYPIPRHDTVYWYQQGPGQDPQFLISFYEKMQSDKGSIPDRFSAQQFSDYHSELNMSSLELGDSALYFCASSLPGETTGRGYTFGSGTRLTVV.

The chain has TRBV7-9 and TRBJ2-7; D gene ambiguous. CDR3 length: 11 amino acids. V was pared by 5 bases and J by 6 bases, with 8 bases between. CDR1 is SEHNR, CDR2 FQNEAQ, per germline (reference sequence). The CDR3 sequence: CASSGGPEQYF. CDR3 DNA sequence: TGTGCCAGCAGCGGCGGTCCCGAGCAGTACTTC.

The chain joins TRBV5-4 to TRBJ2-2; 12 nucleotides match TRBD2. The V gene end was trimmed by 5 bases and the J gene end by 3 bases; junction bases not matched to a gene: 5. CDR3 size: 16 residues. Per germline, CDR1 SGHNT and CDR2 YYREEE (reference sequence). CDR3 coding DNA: TGTGCCAGCAGTAATGGACTAGCGGGGTACACCGGGGAGCTGTTTTTT. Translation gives CASSNGLAGYTGELFF.

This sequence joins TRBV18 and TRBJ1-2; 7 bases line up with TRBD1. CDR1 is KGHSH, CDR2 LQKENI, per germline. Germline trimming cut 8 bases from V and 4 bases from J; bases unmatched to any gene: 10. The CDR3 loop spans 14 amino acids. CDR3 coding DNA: TGTGCCAGCGCCTCCGGGACAGAGAGCTATGGCTACACCTTC. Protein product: CASASGTESYGYTF.

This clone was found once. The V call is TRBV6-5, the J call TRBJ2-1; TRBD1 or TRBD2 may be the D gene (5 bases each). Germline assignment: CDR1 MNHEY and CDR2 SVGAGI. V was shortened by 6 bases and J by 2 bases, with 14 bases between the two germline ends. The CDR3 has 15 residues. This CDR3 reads CASRWGSGPYNEQFF. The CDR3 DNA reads TGTGCCAGCAGATGGGGGAGTGGCCCCTACAATGAGCAGTTCTTC.

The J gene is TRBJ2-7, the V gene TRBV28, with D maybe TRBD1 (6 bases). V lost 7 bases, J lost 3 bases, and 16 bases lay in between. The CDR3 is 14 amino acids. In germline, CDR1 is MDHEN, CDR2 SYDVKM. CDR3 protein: CASTATGSSYEQYF. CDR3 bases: TGTGCCAGCACCGCCACAGGGTCGAGCTACGAGCAGTACTTC.

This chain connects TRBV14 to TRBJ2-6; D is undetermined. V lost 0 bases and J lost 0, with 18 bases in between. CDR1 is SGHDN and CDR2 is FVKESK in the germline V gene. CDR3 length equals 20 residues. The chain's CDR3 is CASSQDSRLPHSSGANVLTF. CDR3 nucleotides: TGTGCCAGCAGCCAAGATAGCCGGCTACCGCACTCCTCTGGGGCCAACGTCCTGACTTTC.

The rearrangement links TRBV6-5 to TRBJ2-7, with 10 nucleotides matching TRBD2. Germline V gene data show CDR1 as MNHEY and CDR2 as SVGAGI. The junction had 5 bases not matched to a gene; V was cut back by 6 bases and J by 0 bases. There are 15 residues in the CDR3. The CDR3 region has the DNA TGTGCCAGCAGGGATAGCGGGAGGCTCTCCTACGAGCAGTACTTC. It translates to CASRDSGRLSYEQYF.

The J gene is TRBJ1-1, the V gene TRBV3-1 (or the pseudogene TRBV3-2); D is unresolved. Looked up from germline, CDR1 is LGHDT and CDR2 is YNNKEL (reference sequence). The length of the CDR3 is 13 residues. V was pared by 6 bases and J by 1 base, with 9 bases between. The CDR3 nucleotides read TGTGCCAGCAGTAATAAGGGGAACACTGAAGCTTTCTTT. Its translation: CASSNKGNTEAFF.

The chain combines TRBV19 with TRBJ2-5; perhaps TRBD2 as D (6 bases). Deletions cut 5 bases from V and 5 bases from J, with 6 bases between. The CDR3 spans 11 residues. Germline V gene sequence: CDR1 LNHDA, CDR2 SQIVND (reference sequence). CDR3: CASSGGETQYF. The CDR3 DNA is TGTGCCAGTAGTGGAGGGGAGACCCAGTACTTC.